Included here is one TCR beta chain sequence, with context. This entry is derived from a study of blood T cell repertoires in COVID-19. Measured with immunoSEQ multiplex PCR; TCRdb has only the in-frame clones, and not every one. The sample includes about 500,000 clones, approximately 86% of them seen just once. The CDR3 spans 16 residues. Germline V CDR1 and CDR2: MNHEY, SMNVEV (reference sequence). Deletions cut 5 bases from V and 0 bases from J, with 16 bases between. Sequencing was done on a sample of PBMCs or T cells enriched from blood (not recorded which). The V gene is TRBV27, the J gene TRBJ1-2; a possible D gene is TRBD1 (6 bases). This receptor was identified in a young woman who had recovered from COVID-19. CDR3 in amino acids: CASSRSGTQANYGYTF. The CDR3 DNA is TGTGCCAGCAGTCGCTCCGGGACACAGGCTAACTATGGCTACACCTTC.